These 18 T cell receptor beta chains originate from one sample sequenced in a study of regulatory T cells in long-lasting Graves disease. Time point meaning: newly diagnosed GD, antithyroid drugs for less than 3 months. Extracted RNA from PBMCs served as the source of the TCR library. Arm-PCR with iRepertoire HTBI primers amplified the CDR3 regions for these TCR beta libraries. In TCRdb, the multiplex PCR reads were re-called with MiXCR into one record per CDR3 protein. The table has about 560,000 distinct CDR3 sequences, 15% to 20% seen once. The same sample was also studied in work on T cells in Graves' hyperthyroidism and ophthalmopathy.

The sample was peripheral blood mononuclear cells (PBMCs), taken at new diagnosis, from a patient treated with antithyroid drugs. These receptors were obtained from a man younger than 35 with Graves disease.

This sequence joins TRBV12-3 or TRBV12-4 and TRBJ1-5; unclear D gene. V lost 3 bases, J lost 2 bases, and 8 bases lay in between. This CDR3 has 14 residues. The CDR3 DNA follows: TGTGCCAGCAGTTTTGGGCAGCGCAATCAGCCCCAGCATTTT. It is translated as CASSFGQRNQPQHF.

This clonotype was observed at least ten times. The V and J genes are TRBV10-3 and TRBJ1-2; tentative D call: TRBD1 (5 bases). CDR3 size: 12 residues. In germline, CDR1 is ENHRY, CDR2 SYGVKD. V was pared by 4 bases and J by 8 bases, with 11 bases between. The DNA of the CDR3 is TGTGCCATCAGTGTGGGGGAGGGAGGCTACACCTTC. This translates into CAISVGEGGYTF.

This clonotype came up many times. The chain employs TRBV28 and TRBJ2-1; D is unclear. Germline V lookup: CDR1 MDHEN, CDR2 SYDVKM. There are 13 residues in the CDR3. Trimming took off 6 bases at V and 9 bases at J, with 15 bases between the two ends. CDR3 nucleotide sequence: TGTGCCAGCAGCCCCGCGCGGCGCAGTGAGCAGTTCTTC. It translates to CASSPARRSEQFF.

This clonotype came up many times. The J gene is TRBJ2-5, the V gene TRBV12-3 or TRBV12-4, with D possibly matching TRBD1 (6 bases). The CDR3 is 14 amino acids. V lost 6 bases, J lost 1 base, and 12 bases lay in between. This CDR3 reads CASSPGQLQETQYF. The CDR3 nucleotides read TGTGCCAGCAGCCCAGGACAGCTCCAAGAGACCCAGTACTTC.

The chain is built from TRBV6-2 or TRBV6-3 and TRBJ2-2, with D maybe TRBD2 (7 bases). Germline loops: CDR1 MNHEY, CDR2 SVGEGT. Deletions cut 11 bases from V and 2 bases from J, with 27 bases between. The CDR3 has 18 amino acids. The CDR3 coding sequence is TGTGCCTCGTACGGGGGGACAACCGGGAGACCCAACACCGGGGAGCTGTTTTTT. Encoded protein: CASYGGTTGRPNTGELFF.

This clonotype was seen more than once but under ten times. A much larger clone differs by one base, so this may be a read error. This chain connects TRBV30 to TRBJ2-7; the D gene is possibly TRBD1 (5 bases). The CDR3 covers 13 residues. Germline CDR1 is GTSNPN and CDR2 is SVGIG (reference sequence). The V and J ends lost 4 bases and 5 bases respectively, with 15 bases between them. The CDR3 DNA reads TGTGCCTGGACTCGGATAGGGGTCGACGAGCAGTACTTC. This encodes CAWTRIGVDEQYF.

This clonotype was counted at least ten times. The J gene is TRBJ2-1, the V gene TRBV3-1; possible D gene TRBD2, 5 bases. Germline CDR1 and CDR2: LGHDT and YNNKEL (reference sequence). The CDR3 has 18 amino acids. Deletions cut 1 base from V and 2 bases from J, with 18 bases between. This chain's CDR3 is CASSQGVHLTGTYNEQFF. CDR3 bases: TGTGCCAGCAGCCAAGGAGTGCACCTAACGGGGACCTACAATGAGCAGTTCTTC.

Many counts were recorded for this clonotype. The chain combines TRBV28 with TRBJ1-2; D remains ambiguous. The V gene's germline CDR1 is MDHEN and CDR2 SYDVKM. The CDR3 extends over 12 amino acids. Trimming removed 6 bases at V and 10 bases at J, with 15 bases between. CDR3 bases: TGTGCCAGCAGGCTATCTGCAGGTTACTACACCTTC. Translated, it gives CASRLSAGYYTF.

This clonotype was counted a single time. The chain carries TRBV4-1 and TRBJ1-4; D is unclear. CDR3 length: 12 residues. Germline V gene data show CDR1 as MGHRA and CDR2 as YSYEKL. The V end was cut by 6 bases, the J end by 7 bases, with 9 bases between. The CDR3 region is CASRGLGEKLFF. CDR3 nucleotide sequence: TGCGCCAGCAGGGGATTGGGTGAAAAACTGTTTTTT.

There are a few counts of this clonotype. The chain's CDR3 is CASNGHGSDTEAFF. The CDR3 DNA reads TGTGCCAGCAATGGTCACGGATCCGACACTGAAGCTTTCTTT. The chain uses TRBV2 and TRBJ1-1; D is unresolved. Germline-derived CDR1 and CDR2 are SNHLY and FYNNEI. V was cut by 7 bases and J by 3 bases, with 15 bases left in between. This CDR3 is 14 amino acids long. Full variable domain (remainder filled in from reference TRBV2 and TRBJ1-1): EPEVTQTPSHQVTQMGQEVILRCVPISNHLYFYWYRQILGQKVEFLVSFYNNEISEKSEIFDDQFSVERPDGSNFTLKIRSTKLEDSAMYFCASNGHGSDTEAFFGQGTRLTVV.

V is TRBV5-8 and J is TRBJ2-7; D is perhaps TRBD1 (6 bases). The V end lost 10 bases, the J end lost 2 bases, and 16 bases lay between the germline ends. The germline gives CDR1 SGHTS, CDR2 YDEGEE. CDR3 length: 13 amino acids. CDR3 residues: CAVGAGLAYEQYF. DNA for the CDR3: TGTGCCGTGGGGGCAGGTTTAGCCTACGAGCAGTACTTC.

This clonotype was found many times. Germline and junction disagree at one end, which may indicate a read error. CDR3 protein: CASSLTKGLAGGLLHF. CDR3 nucleotide sequence: TGTGCCAGCAGCTTAACCAAGGGACTAGCGGGAGGGCTGCTCCACTTC. This rearrangement joins TRBV11-2 to TRBJ2-7; 16 bases map to TRBD2. The CDR3 extends over 16 amino acids. From germline, CDR1 is SGHAT and CDR2 FQNNGV.

This chain joins TRBV5-1 and TRBJ1-2; 11 nucleotides agree with TRBD1. The CDR3 runs 15 residues. V lost 4 bases to trimming and J lost 5 bases; unmatched junction nucleotides: 7. CDR1 SGHRS and CDR2 YFSETQ come from the germline V gene. DNA for the CDR3: TGCGCCAGCAGCCGTGGACAGGGGGCCGTGTATGGCTACACCTTC. It translates to CASSRGQGAVYGYTF.

The table lists this clonotype with many counts. The genes are TRBV9 and TRBJ2-2; D gene ambiguous. V dropped 0 bases and J dropped 0 bases, with 6 bases sitting between them. The CDR3 consists of 15 residues. Germline CDR1 and CDR2: SGDLS and YYNGEE. In DNA, the CDR3 is TGTGCCAGCAGCGTAGATGGTTCGAACACCGGGGAGCTGTTTTTT. Translating it yields CASSVDGSNTGELFF.

The chain has TRBV3-1 and TRBJ2-1; 9 bases fit TRBD1. After removal of 3 bases from V and 3 bases from J, the junction contained 3 bases not matched to a gene. The germline V gene has CDR1 LGHDT and CDR2 YNNKEL (reference sequence). The CDR3 covers 15 residues. The CDR3 spells CASSHGQGHYNEQFF. The DNA of the CDR3 is TGTGCCAGCAGCCACGGACAGGGGCACTACAATGAGCAGTTCTTC.

This clonotype was found many times. The CDR3 loop reads CASSSFTGSSGNTIYF. The CDR3 DNA reads TGTGCCAGCAGTTCTTTTACAGGCAGCTCTGGAAACACCATATATTTT. V is TRBV12-3 or TRBV12-4 and J is TRBJ1-3; possible D gene TRBD1, 5 bases. The CDR3 runs 16 residues. The germline V and J ends were trimmed by 4 bases and 0 bases, with 13 bases remaining between them.

This clonotype was observed a few times. This chain uses TRBV29-1 with TRBJ1-1; D call uncertain. Trimming removed 4 bases at V and 1 base at J, with 13 bases between. Germline V gives CDR1 SQVTM, CDR2 ANQGSEA. This CDR3 region has 14 residues. Here the CDR3 DNA reads TGCAGCGTTGTCCCCCGGCGGGGGAACACTGAAGCTTTCTTT. Translated: CSVVPRRGNTEAFF.

The DNA for the CDR3 is TGTGCCAGCAGCTTAGCAGCCCCGAACACCGGGGAGCTGTTTTTT. Translating gives CASSLAAPNTGELFF. The V call is TRBV11-2, the J call TRBJ2-2; D is uncertain. The CDR3 is made up of 15 amino acids. Germline V gene sequence: CDR1 SGHAT, CDR2 FQNNGV. Trimming cost V 1 base and J 0 bases, with 6 bases left between them.